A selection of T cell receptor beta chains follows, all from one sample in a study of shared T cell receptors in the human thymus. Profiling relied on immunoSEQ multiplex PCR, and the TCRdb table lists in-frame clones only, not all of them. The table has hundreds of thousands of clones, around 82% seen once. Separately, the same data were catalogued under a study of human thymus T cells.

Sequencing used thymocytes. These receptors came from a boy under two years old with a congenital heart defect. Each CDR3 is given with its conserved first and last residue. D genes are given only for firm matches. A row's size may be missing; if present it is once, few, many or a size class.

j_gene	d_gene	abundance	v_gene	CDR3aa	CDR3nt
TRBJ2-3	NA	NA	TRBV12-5	CASRWRGGVDTQYF	TGTGCTAGTCGTTGGAGGGGGGGGGTAGATACGCAGTATTTT
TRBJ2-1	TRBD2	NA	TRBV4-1	CASSQDPASGRINEQFF	TGCGCCAGCAGCCAAGATCCAGCTAGCGGGAGAATTAATGAGCAGTTCTTC
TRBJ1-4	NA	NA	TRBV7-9	CASSSHFRDVPEKLFF	TGTGCCAGCAGCTCCCATTTTCGGGATGTGCCTGAAAAACTGTTTTTT
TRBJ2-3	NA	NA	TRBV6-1	CASTGTSTDTQYF	TGTGCCAGCACGGGGACTAGCACAGATACGCAGTATTTT
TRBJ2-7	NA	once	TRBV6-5	CASSYPKTPWREQYF	TGTGCCAGCAGTTATCCTAAAACCCCCTGGCGGGAGCAGTACTTC
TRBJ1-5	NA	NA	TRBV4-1	CASSQADSGEEPQHF	TGCGCCAGCAGCCAAGCGGACAGTGGTGAGGAGCCCCAGCATTTT
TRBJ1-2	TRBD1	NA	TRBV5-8	CASSFGTGFNYGYTF	TGTGCCAGCAGCTTCGGGACAGGGTTTAACTATGGCTACACCTTC
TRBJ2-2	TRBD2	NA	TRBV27	CASSLSWDYNTGELFF	TGTGCCAGCAGTTTGTCCTGGGACTACAACACCGGGGAGCTGTTTTTT
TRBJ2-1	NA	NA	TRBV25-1	CASRSRDLSYNEQFF	TGTGCCAGCAGGTCCAGGGATTTGTCCTACAATGAGCAGTTCTTC
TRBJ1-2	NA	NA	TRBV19	CASSIGGARGYTF	TGTGCCAGTAGTATTGGGGGGGCGCGGGGCTACACCTTC
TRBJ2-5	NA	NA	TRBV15	CATATGGRPETQYF	TGTGCCACGGCAACTGGCGGCCGCCCGGAGACCCAGTACTTC
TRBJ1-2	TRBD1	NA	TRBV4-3	CASSQDGSQGGKGYGYTF	TGCGCCAGCAGCCAAGATGGGAGTCAGGGGGGAAAAGGCTATGGCTACACCTTC
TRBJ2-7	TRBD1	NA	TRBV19	CASTLTWPGRPGQGRKGSYEQYF	TGTGCCAGTACCCTGACCTGGCCTGGGCGGCCTGGACAGGGGAGGAAAGGAAGCTACGAGCAGTACTTC
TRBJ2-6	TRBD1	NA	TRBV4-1	CASSHYGQGNSGANVLTF	TGCGCCAGCAGCCATTATGGACAGGGAAACTCTGGGGCCAACGTCCTGACTTTC
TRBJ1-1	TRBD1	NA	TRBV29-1	CSVTGGRGTEAFF	TGCAGCGTGACAGGGGGCAGAGGGACTGAAGCTTTCTTT
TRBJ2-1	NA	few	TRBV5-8	CASSLGGDSKLEQFF	TGTGCCAGCAGCTTGGGAGGGGACTCAAAACTTGAGCAGTTCTTC
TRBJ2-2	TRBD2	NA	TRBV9	CASSRRLAGDPGELFF	TGTGCCAGCAGCCGTAGACTAGCGGGAGACCCCGGGGAGCTGTTTTTT
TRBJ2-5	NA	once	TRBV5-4	CASSLNNETQYF	TGTGCCAGCAGCTTGAACAACGAGACCCAGTACTTC
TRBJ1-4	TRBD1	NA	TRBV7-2	CASSETATGKEKLFF	TGTGCCAGCAGCGAGACAGCGACAGGGAAGGAAAAACTGTTTTTT
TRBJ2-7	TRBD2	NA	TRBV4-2	CASSQSRREVSYEQYF	TGTGCCAGCAGCCAAAGTAGACGGGAGGTCTCCTACGAGCAGTACTTC
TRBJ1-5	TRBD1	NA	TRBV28	CASRLIQGVYQPQHF	TGTGCCAGCAGACTCATACAGGGGGTATATCAGCCCCAGCATTTT
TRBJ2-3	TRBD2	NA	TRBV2	CASSEACSGRSTDTQYF	TGTGCCAGCAGTGAGGCTTGCAGCGGGAGGAGCACAGATACGCAGTATTTT
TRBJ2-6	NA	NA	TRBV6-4	CASRPDISGANVLTF	TGTGCCAGCAGACCGGACATTTCTGGGGCCAACGTCCTGACTTTC
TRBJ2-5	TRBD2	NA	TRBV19	CASSGGVQETQYF	TGTGCCAGTAGTGGGGGGGTCCAAGAGACCCAGTACTTC
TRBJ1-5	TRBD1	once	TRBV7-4	CASSFRGQATAPQPQHF	TGTGCCAGCAGCTTCCGGGGACAGGCGACAGCTCCTCAGCCCCAGCATTTT
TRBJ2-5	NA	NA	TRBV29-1	CSVGTSGYQETQYF	TGCAGCGTTGGGACGAGCGGGTACCAAGAGACCCAGTACTTC